These 25 T cell receptor beta chains originate from one sample sequenced in a study of PD-L1 blockade in urothelial cancer. Time point of the sample: pretreatment peripheral blood. TCRdb keeps only in-frame clones here, not all; method: immunoSEQ multiplex PCR. The sample lists 45,000 to 60,000 clones, approximately 85% occurring once. This specimen consisted of PBMCs, obtained around atezolizumab (anti-PD-L1) treatment. The receptors stem from a man in his 70s with urothelial cancer.

This sequence joins TRBV18 and TRBJ2-7, with TRBD1 identical over 9 bases. The CDR3 contains 15 residues. Germline trimming cut 4 bases from V and 2 bases from J; bases unmatched to any gene: 6. From germline, CDR1 is KGHSH and CDR2 LQKENI. This CDR3 is CASSRMGQGPYEQYF. The CDR3 nucleotides read TGTGCCAGCTCACGCATGGGACAGGGCCCCTACGAGCAGTACTTC.

J is TRBJ2-5 and V is TRBV5-1, with TRBD2 matching over 10 bases. Germline V lookup: CDR1 SGHRS, CDR2 YFSETQ. The CDR3 is 16 amino acids. V lost 4 bases to trimming and J lost 2 bases; unmatched junction nucleotides: 8. The CDR3 here is CASSLSGRAGQETQYF. Written as DNA, the CDR3 is TGCGCCAGCAGCCTAAGCGGGAGGGCCGGGCAAGAGACCCAGTACTTC.

V usage is TRBV2 and J usage is TRBJ2-7; TRBD2 matches at 9 bases. CDR3 length equals 16 residues. The junction had 12 bases not matched to a gene; V was cut back by 4 bases and J by 5 bases. Germline V gene sequence: CDR1 SNHLY, CDR2 FYNNEI. The CDR3 region has the DNA TGTGCCAGCAGTGGTGGCCTTAGGACTAGCGAAGACGAGCAGTACTTC. Protein product: CASSGGLRTSEDEQYF.

This clone is a singleton in its sample. The genes are TRBV5-1 and TRBJ2-5; 14 bases line up with TRBD2. Losses at the gene ends were 4 bases for V and 2 bases for J; bases not matched to a gene: 10. This CDR3 comprises 18 residues. Looked up from germline, CDR1 is SGHRS and CDR2 is YFSETQ. CDR3: CASSTPGTSGSGQETQYF. The CDR3 DNA reads as TGCGCCAGCAGCACACCCGGGACTAGCGGGAGCGGTCAAGAGACCCAGTACTTC.

The chain links TRBV5-4 to TRBJ2-2, with 15 bases fitting TRBD2. CDR1 and CDR2 (germline): SGHNT, YYREEE (reference sequence). CDR3 length: 18 residues. J lost 3 bases, V lost 4 bases, and 7 bases had no gene match. CDR3 sequence (DNA): TGTGCCAGCAGCCCGGGACTAGCGGGAGGCCCCGACACCGGGGAGCTGTTTTTT. This gives the protein CASSPGLAGGPDTGELFF.

This sequence joins TRBV6-5 and TRBJ2-7; 8 bases are shared with TRBD1. J lost 3 bases, V lost 6 bases, and 10 bases had no gene match. Germline lookup yields CDR1 MNHEY and CDR2 SVGAGI. The CDR3 length is 15 residues. The CDR3 region is CASSRTGTGGYEQYF. CDR3 DNA sequence: TGTGCCAGCAGCCGTACCGGGACAGGCGGCTACGAGCAGTACTTC.

The V call is TRBV27, the J call TRBJ2-7, with 11 nucleotides matching TRBD1. CDR1 is MNHEY, CDR2 SMNVEV, per germline (reference sequence). Losses at the gene ends were 6 bases for V and 1 base for J; bases not matched to a gene: 5. This CDR3 has 15 amino acids. CDR3 DNA: TGTGCCAGCAGCCGGGACAGGGGGACTTCCTACGAGCAGTACTTC. It specifies CASSRDRGTSYEQYF.

The rearrangement uses TRBV19 and TRBJ2-5; 7 bases fit TRBD2. Germline V gene sequence: CDR1 LNHDA, CDR2 SQIVND (reference sequence). The CDR3 totals 16 residues. After removal of 3 bases from V and 4 bases from J, the junction contained 11 bases not matched to a gene. For the CDR3, the DNA is TGTGCCAGTAGTATGGATTCAGCGGGGAGAGGAGAGACCCAGTACTTC. It encodes CASSMDSAGRGETQYF.

The chain carries TRBV10-2 and TRBJ1-2; TRBD1 matches 7 bases. J gave up 2 bases and V 6 bases, and 3 bases lay outside the gene matches. The length of the CDR3 is 13 residues. Per germline, CDR1 WSHSY and CDR2 SAAADI. CDR3 in amino acids: CASRQGQNYGYTF. The CDR3 DNA follows: TGCGCCAGCAGGCAGGGACAGAACTATGGCTACACCTTC.

This clone appeared once. V usage is TRBV6-6 and J usage is TRBJ1-5, with TRBD1 identical over 7 bases. Germline-derived CDR1 and CDR2 are MNHNY and SVGAGI (reference sequence). The junction had 2 bases not matched to a gene; V was cut back by 4 bases and J by 2 bases. CDR3 length: 14 amino acids. CDR3 sequence (DNA): TGTGCCAGCAGTTCAACAGGGGGCAATCAGCCCCAGCATTTT. It yields the protein CASSSTGGNQPQHF.

The V call is TRBV18, the J call TRBJ2-7; TRBD1 is a possible D gene (5 bases). Trimming stripped 2 bases from V and 3 bases from J, with 8 bases between. This CDR3 comprises 13 residues. Per germline, CDR1 KGHSH and CDR2 LQKENI. This CDR3 is CASSPSQGYEQYF. The DNA for the CDR3 is TGTGCCAGCTCACCAAGTCAGGGCTACGAGCAGTACTTC.

This clone was seen a handful of times. The V gene is TRBV5-1, the J gene TRBJ2-7, with a possible D match to TRBD2 (6 bases). CDR1 SGHRS and CDR2 YFSETQ come from the germline V gene. The V end was cut by 0 bases, the J end by 2 bases, with 12 bases between. The CDR3 consists of 15 residues. The CDR3 coding sequence is TGCGCCAGCAGCTTGGGGCAGGGAGGTCCCTACGAGCAGTACTTC. Translated, it gives CASSLGQGGPYEQYF.

The rearrangement links TRBV10-2 to TRBJ2-5; 12 bases agree with TRBD2. The V segment lost 2 bases and the J segment 4 bases; nucleotides outside the gene matches: 8. Germline-derived CDR1 and CDR2 are WSHSY and SAAADI. The CDR3 loop spans 17 amino acids. CDR3 coding DNA: TGCGCCAGCAGTGAGCCCCGGACTAGCGGGATGTCAGAGACCCAGTACTTC. As protein: CASSEPRTSGMSETQYF.

The rearrangement links TRBV19 to TRBJ2-6; D is unresolved. Germline V gene lookup returns CDR1 LNHDA and CDR2 SQIVND (reference sequence). Trimming shortened V by 1 base and J by 1 base, and 5 bases separated the two germline ends. This CDR3 spans 15 amino acids. CDR3 in DNA: TGTGCCAGTAGTATAGGGCTTTCTGGGGCCAACGTCCTGACTTTC. Its translation: CASSIGLSGANVLTF.

The gene calls are TRBV9 and TRBJ2-7, with 9 nucleotides matching TRBD2. CDR1 and CDR2 (germline): SGDLS, YYNGEE. J gave up 5 bases and V 3 bases, and 21 bases lay outside the gene matches. The CDR3 has 19 residues. DNA for the CDR3: TGTGCCAGCAGCGGGACAGAAAACGGTTATAGCGGGAGTTTCCACGAGCAGTACTTC. This sequence encodes CASSGTENGYSGSFHEQYF.

The chain combines TRBV5-1 with TRBJ2-7; 11 nucleotides line up with TRBD2. In germline, CDR1 is SGHRS, CDR2 YFSETQ. The CDR3 runs to 14 residues. J lost 4 bases, V lost 3 bases, and 3 bases had no gene match. This CDR3 is CASSSGTSGYEQYF. Written as DNA, the CDR3 is TGCGCCAGCAGCTCGGGGACTAGCGGATACGAGCAGTACTTC. Full variable domain (rest looked up from reference TRBV5-1 and TRBJ2-7): KAGVTQTPRYLIKTRGQQVTLSCSPISGHRSVSWYQQTPGQGLQFLFEYFSETQRNKGNFPGRFSGRQFSNSRSEMNVSTLELGDSALYLCASSSGTSGYEQYFGPGTRLTVT.

V gene TRBV5-1 combines with J gene TRBJ2-7; 7 bases align to TRBD1. Germline lookup yields CDR1 SGHRS and CDR2 YFSETQ. The CDR3 consists of 15 residues. Trimming at V came to 0 bases and at J to 2 bases, leaving 5 bases not matched to a gene. Here the CDR3 reads CASSLEGGQTYEQYF. The CDR3, as DNA: TGCGCCAGCAGCTTGGAAGGGGGACAGACCTACGAGCAGTACTTC. The whole variable domain, remainder taken from reference TRBV5-1 and TRBJ2-7, is KAGVTQTPRYLIKTRGQQVTLSCSPISGHRSVSWYQQTPGQGLQFLFEYFSETQRNKGNFPGRFSGRQFSNSRSEMNVSTLELGDSALYLCASSLEGGQTYEQYFGPGTRLTVT.

The V gene is TRBV5-1, the J gene TRBJ2-1, with TRBD2 matching over 7 bases. Germline V lookup: CDR1 SGHRS, CDR2 YFSETQ. CDR3 length: 16 residues. Unmatched junction bases numbered 7, after V lost 4 bases and J lost 0 bases. In DNA, the CDR3 is TGCGCCAGCAGCAGCATGGGCGGGAGCTCCTACAATGAGCAGTTCTTC. This codes for CASSSMGGSSYNEQFF.

With regard to this clone: A single base separates this from a much larger clone, so it may be a read error. The chain is built from TRBV11-2 and TRBJ2-1; 9 bases are a match to TRBD2. This CDR3 has 16 amino acids. Germline CDR1 SGHAT, CDR2 FQNNGV. CDR3 sequence: CANSFMREGRLDEQFF. The CDR3 region has the DNA TGTGCCAACAGCTTCATGCGGGAGGGCCGCCTCGATGAGCAGTTCTTC.

The rearrangement uses TRBV28 and TRBJ1-5; 10 bases fit TRBD1. J gave up 6 bases and V 5 bases, and 7 bases lay outside the gene matches. This CDR3 spans 15 amino acids. Germline CDR1 reads MDHEN; CDR2 reads SYDVKM. CDR3 amino acids: CASSPRQGAGQPQHF. The CDR3, as DNA: TGTGCCAGCAGTCCGCGACAGGGGGCGGGTCAGCCCCAGCATTTT.

This rearrangement joins TRBV25-1 to TRBJ2-7; no definite D call. Germline CDR1 reads MGHDK; CDR2 reads SYGVNS. V lost 3 bases and J lost 0, with 6 bases in between. The CDR3 runs 13 residues. The CDR3 DNA reads as TGTGCCAGCAGTGAGAGCCACTCCTACGAGCAGTACTTC. The encoded protein is CASSESHSYEQYF.

The rearrangement links TRBV6-1 to TRBJ2-7; TRBD1 matches at 8 bases. The CDR3 is 13 residues long. CDR1 is MNHNS and CDR2 is SASEGT in the germline V gene. V was pared by 5 bases and J by 3 bases, with 3 bases of the junction left unmatched. Here the CDR3 reads CASSLDRVYEQYF. CDR3 sequence (DNA): TGTGCCAGCAGTTTGGACAGGGTCTACGAGCAGTACTTC.

V and J are TRBV5-1 and TRBJ1-1; 9 positions match TRBD1. V shed 6 bases, J shed 1 base, and the junction held 4 bases outside the gene matches. CDR3 length: 14 amino acids. Germline V lookup: CDR1 SGHRS, CDR2 YFSETQ. CDR3 sequence reads: CASTVDRGNTEAFF. The CDR3 nucleotides are TGCGCCAGCACCGTGGACAGGGGGAACACTGAAGCTTTCTTT. Full variable domain (rest looked up from reference TRBV5-1 and TRBJ1-1): KAGVTQTPRYLIKTRGQQVTLSCSPISGHRSVSWYQQTPGQGLQFLFEYFSETQRNKGNFPGRFSGRQFSNSRSEMNVSTLELGDSALYLCASTVDRGNTEAFFGQGTRLTVV.

The V and J genes are TRBV28 and TRBJ2-3; D call uncertain. Germline V gene data show CDR1 as MDHEN and CDR2 as SYDVKM. The germline V and J ends were trimmed by 6 bases and 1 base, with 8 bases remaining between them. This CDR3 is built from 13 residues. In DNA, the CDR3 is TGTGCCAGCAGGTCCGTCGGCACAGATACGCAGTATTTT. Residues: CASRSVGTDTQYF.

The chain recombines TRBV7-9 with TRBJ1-1, with 7 bases identical to TRBD1. After removal of 5 bases from V and 0 bases from J, the junction contained 6 bases not matched to a gene. This CDR3 region has 15 residues. Germline-derived CDR1 and CDR2 are SEHNR and FQNEAQ (reference sequence). CDR3 region: CASSAPGQMNTEAFF. The DNA of the CDR3 is TGTGCCAGCAGCGCCCCGGGACAGATGAACACTGAAGCTTTCTTT. Variable domain in full (rest from reference TRBV7-9 and TRBJ1-1): DTGVSQNPRHKITKRGQNVTFRCDPISEHNRLYWYRQTLGQGPEFLTYFQNEAQLEKSRLLSDRFSAERPKGSFSTLEIQRTEQGDSAMYLCASSAPGQMNTEAFFGQGTRLTVV.